A single sample gave rise to the 5 T cell receptor beta chains below, sequenced in a study of cytomegalovirus exposure and HLA in healthy donors. PCR amplification relied on 60 Vbeta primers (plus 13 Jbeta primers). Repertoires were generated with immunoSEQ multiplex PCR, while TCRdb's copy carries only in-frame clones and drops some. The sample includes roughly 110,000 clones, around 85% of them seen just once. Sequencing was done on a sample of PBMCs. These receptors came from a man aged 30 to 39 in good health and CMV-seronegative.

This clone showed up just a few times. The rearrangement uses TRBV29-1 and TRBJ1-1, with 7 bases that match TRBD1. V was clipped by 5 bases and J by 7 bases; unmatched bases: 4. CDR3 length: 11 residues. Germline V gene data show CDR1 as SQVTM and CDR2 as ANQGSEA. The DNA for the CDR3 is TGCAGCGTTCCACAGGGGAGTGAAGCTTTCTTT. As protein: CSVPQGSEAFF.

As concerns this clone: This sample includes further DNA sequences coding for the same CDR3. J is TRBJ2-1 and V is TRBV5-1; the match to TRBD2 covers 9 bases. J lost 1 base, V lost 2 bases, and 1 base had no gene match. The CDR3 runs 15 residues. Germline V CDR1 and CDR2: SGHRS, YFSETQ. The CDR3 bases are TGCGCCAGCAGCTTTACTAGCGGGTCCTACAATGAGCAGTTCTTC. Protein: CASSFTSGSYNEQFF.

This chain uses TRBV6-1 with TRBJ2-2; tentatively, D is TRBD2 (7 bases). V was shortened by 10 bases and J by 1 base, with 13 bases between the two germline ends. In germline, CDR1 is MNHNS, CDR2 SASEGT. This CDR3 is built from 14 residues. DNA for the CDR3: TGTGCCATTACGAGGGGGGGGAACACCGGGGAGCTGTTTTTT. Amino acid sequence: CAITRGGNTGELFF.

The gene calls are TRBV6-4 and TRBJ2-1; TRBD2 matches 7 bases. V lost 6 bases, J lost 5 bases, and 10 bases stayed unmatched. Germline V CDR1 and CDR2: MRHNA, SNTAGT. The length of the CDR3 is 15 residues. The CDR3 DNA reads as TGTGCCAGCAGCCCGACAGCGGGGACGAACAATGAGCAGTTCTTC. It is translated as CASSPTAGTNNEQFF.

The CDR3 region is CASRVQVLSNQPQHF. As DNA, the CDR3 is TGTGCCAGCAGGGTCCAGGTCCTTAGCAATCAGCCCCAGCATTTT. The chain carries TRBV6-1 and TRBJ1-5; D uncertain. This CDR3 comprises 15 residues. The germline CDR1 and CDR2 sequences are MNHNS and SASEGT. The ends were cut back, 6 bases at V and 0 bases at J, with 12 bases in the middle.